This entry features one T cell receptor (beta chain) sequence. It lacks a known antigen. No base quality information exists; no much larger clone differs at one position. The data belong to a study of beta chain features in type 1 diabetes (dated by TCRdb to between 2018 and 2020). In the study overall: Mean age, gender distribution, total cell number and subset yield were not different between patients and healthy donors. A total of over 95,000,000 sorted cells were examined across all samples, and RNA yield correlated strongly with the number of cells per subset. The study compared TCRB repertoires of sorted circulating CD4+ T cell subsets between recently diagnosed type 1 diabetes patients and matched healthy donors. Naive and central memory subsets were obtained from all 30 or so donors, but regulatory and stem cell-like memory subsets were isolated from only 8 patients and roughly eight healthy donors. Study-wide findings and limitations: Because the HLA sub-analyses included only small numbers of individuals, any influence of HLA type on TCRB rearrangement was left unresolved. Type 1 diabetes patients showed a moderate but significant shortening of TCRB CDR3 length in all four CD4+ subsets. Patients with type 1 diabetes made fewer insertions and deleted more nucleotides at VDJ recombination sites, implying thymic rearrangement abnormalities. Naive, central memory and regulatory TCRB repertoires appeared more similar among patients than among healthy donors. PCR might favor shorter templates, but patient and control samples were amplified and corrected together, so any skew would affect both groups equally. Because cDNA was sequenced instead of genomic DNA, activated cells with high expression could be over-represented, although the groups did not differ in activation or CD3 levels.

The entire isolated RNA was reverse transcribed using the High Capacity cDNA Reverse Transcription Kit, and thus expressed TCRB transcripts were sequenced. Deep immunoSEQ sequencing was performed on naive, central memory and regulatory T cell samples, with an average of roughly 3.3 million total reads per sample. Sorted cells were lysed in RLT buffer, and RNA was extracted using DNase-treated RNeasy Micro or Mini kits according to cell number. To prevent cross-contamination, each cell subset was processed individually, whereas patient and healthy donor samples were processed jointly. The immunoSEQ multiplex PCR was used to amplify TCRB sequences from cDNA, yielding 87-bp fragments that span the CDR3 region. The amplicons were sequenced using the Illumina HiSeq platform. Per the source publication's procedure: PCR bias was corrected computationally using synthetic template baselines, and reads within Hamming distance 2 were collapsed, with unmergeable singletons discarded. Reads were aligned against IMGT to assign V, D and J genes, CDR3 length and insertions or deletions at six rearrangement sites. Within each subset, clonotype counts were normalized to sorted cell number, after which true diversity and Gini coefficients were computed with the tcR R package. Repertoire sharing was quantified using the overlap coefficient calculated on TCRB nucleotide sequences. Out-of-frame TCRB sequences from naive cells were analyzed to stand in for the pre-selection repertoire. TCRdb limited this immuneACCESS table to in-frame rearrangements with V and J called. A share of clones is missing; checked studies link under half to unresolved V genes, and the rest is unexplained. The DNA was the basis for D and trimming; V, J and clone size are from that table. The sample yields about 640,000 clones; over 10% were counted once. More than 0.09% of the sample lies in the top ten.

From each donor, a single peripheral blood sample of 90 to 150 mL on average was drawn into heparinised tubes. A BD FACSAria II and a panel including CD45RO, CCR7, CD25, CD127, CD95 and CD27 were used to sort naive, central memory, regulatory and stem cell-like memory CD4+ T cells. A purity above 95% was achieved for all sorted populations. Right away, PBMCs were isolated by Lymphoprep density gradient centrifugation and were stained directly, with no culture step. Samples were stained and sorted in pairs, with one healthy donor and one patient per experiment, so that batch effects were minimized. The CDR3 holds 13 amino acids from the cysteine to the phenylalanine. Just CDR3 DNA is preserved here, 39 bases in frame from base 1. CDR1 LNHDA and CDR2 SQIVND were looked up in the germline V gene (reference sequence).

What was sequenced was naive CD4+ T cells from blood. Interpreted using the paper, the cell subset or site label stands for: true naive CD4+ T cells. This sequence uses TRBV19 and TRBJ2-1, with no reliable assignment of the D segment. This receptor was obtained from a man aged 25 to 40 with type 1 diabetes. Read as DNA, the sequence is TGTTCCTCTTCGCGTGTCACCTACAATGAGCAGTTCTTC. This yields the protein CSSSRVTYNEQFF.